The clone carrying this TCR beta chain was found many times. The target antigen is unknown. This record belongs to a study of tumor and adjacent non-tumor tissue in lung cancer. Study summary: Patients comprised 12 adenocarcinoma, 2 squamous cell carcinoma and 1 small cell lung cancer.

No cell sorting was done before RNA was extracted from the tissue. Germline CDR1 reads SQVTM; CDR2 reads ANQGSEA. This CDR3 region has 14 residues. The germline V and J ends were trimmed by 7 bases and 0 bases, with 15 bases remaining between them. The library came from three nested PCR rounds adapted from ARM-PCR protocols. Via MiXCR, TCRdb re-called the multiplex PCR reads, giving one row per CDR3 protein. The table lists fewer than 150,000 distinct CDR3 sequences, 66% of them singletons. Study observations and caveats: Significantly higher TCR diversity was found in tumor than normal lung.

The specimen was lung tumor tissue. The receptor's source is a man aged 55 to 70 with small cell lung cancer. J is TRBJ1-1 and V is TRBV29-1; D uncertain. CDR3 DNA: TGCAGCGCCGAAAAGGACGGTATGAACACTGAAGCTTTCTTT. Its translation: CSAEKDGMNTEAFF.